This record looks at one TCR beta chain sequence and its context. Its cognate antigen is unknown. Trimming left V 6 bases short and J 5 bases short, with 14 bases between. CDR3 length: 14 residues. The germline gives CDR1 MNHNY, CDR2 SVGAGI (reference sequence). As for treatment: oral pan-JAK inhibitor, 5-10 mg twice daily. Lesional scalp tissue (obtained by punch biopsy) and peripheral blood were collected from alopecia areata patients. This sample is drawn from a study of CD8+ T cells in alopecia areata. Study results and caveats: Alopecia totalis/universalis scalp especially showed more expanded CD8+ clones than normal scalp.

Extraction and reverse transcription of RNA yielded cDNA as the sequencing template. Using immunoSEQ multiplex PCR, the repertoire was profiled, and TCRdb retains in-frame clones only, with some absent. This table holds under 250,000 clones, 66% found once. J is TRBJ1-5 and V is TRBV6-6; D gene uncertain. The TCR comes from a human donor with alopecia areata. Sample: CD4+ T cells sorted from blood, taken around week 42, from a patient treated with tofacitinib. CDR3 sequence: CASSLPRRDQPQHF. For the CDR3, the DNA is TGTGCCAGCAGCCTTCCCCGGAGGGATCAGCCCCAGCATTTT.